The rows below give T cell receptor beta chains drawn from one sample of a study of T cell responses to AZD1222 COVID-19 vaccine. Repertoires were generated with immunoSEQ multiplex PCR, while TCRdb's copy carries only in-frame clones and drops some. Seen here are about 180,000 clones, roughly 91% observed once, and the top ten hold around 0.98%. The sequences come from peripheral blood, collected 28 days after the second dose of the MenACWY control vaccine. Receptors were obtained from an adult who received the MenACWY meningococcal vaccine as a control. Both conserved end residues are part of each CDR3. Only some rows state a clone size, as once, few, many or a class for expanded clones.

V	size	J	CDR3
TRBV19	.	TRBJ2-5	CASSIVGAGGRETQYF
TRBV7-2	.	TRBJ1-6	CASSLQSSYNSPLHF
TRBV7-2	few	TRBJ2-5	CASSRGARVGLRRETQYF
TRBV7-3	.	TRBJ1-6	CASSLSSRGSGSPLHF
TRBV28	.	TRBJ1-5	CASSTDRVRQPQHF
TRBV5-1	.	TRBJ2-5	CASSLASSAGKETQYF
TRBV3-1/TRBV3-2	.	TRBJ1-3	CASSPSQASGNTIYF
TRBV5-1	.	TRBJ2-7	CASSLGQGPLEQYF
TRBV9	.	TRBJ1-3	CASSKGSSGSSFSGNTIYF
TRBV10-1	.	TRBJ1-2	CASSVRTDYGYTF
TRBV27	.	TRBJ2-2	CASSLASDTGELFF
TRBV10-2	.	TRBJ2-2	CASSESTRGRNGELFF
TRBV6-5	.	TRBJ1-5	CASWWRGRDQPQHF
TRBV10-1	.	TRBJ2-3	CASSLGGTDTQYF
TRBV5-1	.	TRBJ1-2	CASSLVSGDYGYTF
TRBV2	.	TRBJ2-1	CASTESQLYNEQFF
TRBV6-2/TRBV6-3	.	TRBJ1-5	CASSSDRESGNQPQHF
TRBV27	once	TRBJ2-1	CASRPHSVLHEQFF
TRBV11-2	.	TRBJ1-3	CASSATTGGNTIYF
TRBV7-2	.	TRBJ1-2	CASSSGRIYGYTF
TRBV6-1	.	TRBJ2-1	CASSESPYSYNEQFF
TRBV18	.	TRBJ2-2	CASSSQGNTGELFF
TRBV4-1	.	TRBJ2-3	CASSQDLTQGAQYF
TRBV11-2	.	TRBJ2-7	CASGRGSYEQYF
TRBV19	.	TRBJ1-3	CASDTGLAGNTIYF
TRBV5-4	.	TRBJ1-6	CASSLVPDSPLHF
TRBV7-8	.	TRBJ1-4	CASSFRDGSNEKLFF
TRBV5-8	.	TRBJ1-2	CASSSWTVYYGYTF
TRBV28	.	TRBJ1-5	CASSQTGSGNQPQHF
TRBV5-4	.	TRBJ2-1	CASSLGAGTVYNEQFF
TRBV28	.	TRBJ1-5	CASSPPGHNQPQHF
TRBV6-6	.	TRBJ2-5	CASSYTGLAVETQYF
TRBV19	.	TRBJ1-2	CASRQTGHYGYTF
TRBV10-2	once	TRBJ1-1	CASTPGGGTEAFF
TRBV5-1	.	TRBJ2-7	CASSFLGDRTYEQYF
TRBV4-2	.	TRBJ1-1	CASSQDKQLNTEAFF
TRBV2	.	TRBJ1-2	CASSEIQGLGYTF
TRBV5-1	.	TRBJ1-5	CASSLAPGVGGNQPQHF
TRBV5-1	.	TRBJ1-4	CASRSGTEEKLFF
TRBV2	.	TRBJ1-6	CASSTLIYNSPLHF
TRBV3-1/TRBV3-2	.	TRBJ2-3	CASSQAGGSTDTQYF
TRBV18	.	TRBJ2-5	CASSPRQGETQYF
TRBV9	.	TRBJ2-2	CASSTRTGGEFGELFF
TRBV11-3	.	TRBJ2-5	CASSLGTRDRLRETQYF
TRBV3-1/TRBV3-2	.	TRBJ1-1	CASSHGDPREVCF
TRBV5-6	.	TRBJ1-2	CASTEDRDGYTF
TRBV19	.	TRBJ2-5	CASRPGWSSGDVTQYF
TRBV6-6	.	TRBJ2-7	CASSLTLGSSEQYF
TRBV6-5	.	TRBJ2-2	CASSYDGGGLGELFF